The 4 T cell receptor beta chains listed next were all sequenced from one sample in a study of blood T cell repertoires in COVID-19 (dated by TCRdb to the early 2020s). The library was obtained by the immunoSEQ multiplex PCR assay. The table was pulled from immuneACCESS by TCRdb, which kept in-frame rearrangements only. Such tables lose some clones; where checked, under half of the loss comes from unresolved V genes, and the rest has no known cause. The sample yields about 150,000 clones; approximately 85% were counted once. Of the sample, 2.5% to 3% falls within the top ten clones. Sequenced input: peripheral blood. Every receptor here comes from a woman of 80 years or more with COVID-19, enrolled during active disease.

The chain uses TRBV28 and TRBJ2-3; 7 bases are shared with TRBD2. The CDR3 is 14 amino acids. CDR1 MDHEN and CDR2 SYDVKM come from the germline V gene. The V segment lost 5 bases and the J segment 2 bases; nucleotides outside the gene matches: 4. CDR3 region: CASSPGTNTDTQYF. CDR3 nucleotide sequence: TGTGCCAGCAGTCCAGGGACTAACACAGATACGCAGTATTTT.

Concerning this clone itself: At the DNA level, this CDR3 is encoded by other sequences in the same sample as well. V and J are TRBV7-2 and TRBJ2-5; TRBD2 might be the D (5 bases). Germline lookup yields CDR1 SGHTA and CDR2 FQGNSA. CDR3 length equals 14 residues. The V end lost 5 bases, the J end lost 1 base, and 11 bases lay between the germline ends. The CDR3 spells CASSLFRGQETQYF. CDR3 DNA sequence: TGTGCCAGCAGCCTATTCCGGGGCCAAGAGACCCAGTACTTC.

The chain combines TRBV27 with TRBJ2-7, with 8 bases identical to TRBD2. Trimming at V came to 3 bases and at J to 4 bases, leaving 5 bases not matched to a gene. This CDR3 has 14 amino acids. The germline gives CDR1 MNHEY, CDR2 SMNVEV (reference sequence). As DNA, the CDR3 is TGTGCCAGCAGTTTCGCCGGGACTAGGTACGAGCAGTACTTC. Its protein is CASSFAGTRYEQYF.

The chain joins TRBV7-2 to TRBJ2-7; 9 bases are a match to TRBD2. The V gene's germline CDR1 is SGHTA and CDR2 FQGNSA. The CDR3 has 14 amino acids. Trimming removed 7 bases from V and 0 bases from J; junction bases left unmatched: 4. The CDR3 protein is CASKSAGGSYEQYF. The CDR3 nucleotides are TGTGCCAGCAAGTCAGCGGGGGGCTCCTACGAGCAGTACTTC.